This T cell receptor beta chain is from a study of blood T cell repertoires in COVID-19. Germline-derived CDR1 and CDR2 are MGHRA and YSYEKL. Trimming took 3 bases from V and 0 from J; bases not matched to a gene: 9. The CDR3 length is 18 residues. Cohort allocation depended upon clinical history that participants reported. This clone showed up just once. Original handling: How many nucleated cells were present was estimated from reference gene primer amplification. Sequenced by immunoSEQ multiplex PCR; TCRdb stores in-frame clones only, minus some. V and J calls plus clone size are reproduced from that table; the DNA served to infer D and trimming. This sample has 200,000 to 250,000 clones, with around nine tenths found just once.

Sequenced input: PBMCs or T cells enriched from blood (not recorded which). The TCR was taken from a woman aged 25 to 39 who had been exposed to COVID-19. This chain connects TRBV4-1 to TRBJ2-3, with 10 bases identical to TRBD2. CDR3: CASSQGPGLATSTDTQYF. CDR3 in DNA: TGCGCCAGCAGCCAGGGCCCGGGACTAGCGACGAGCACAGATACGCAGTATTTT.